This T cell receptor (beta chain) was captured by sequencing in a study of cytomegalovirus exposure and HLA in healthy donors. As to this clone: Its cognate antigen is unknown.

Overall study findings and caveats: Most TCR sequences were seen very rarely across donors, but some public TCRs occurred in many. The authors later linked a missense DCLRE1C variant to TCR beta V- and J-gene trimming. Being productive about 90% or about 30% of the time was typical of most TCR beta V segments in an earlier analysis.

Both 60 Vbeta primers and 13 Jbeta primers went into the PCR. Sequencing was performed with immunoSEQ multiplex PCR; in TCRdb, only in-frame clones are kept and a portion is missing. The sample consists of 150,000 or so clones, roughly 80% of them appearing once. As for the donors, each was a healthy bone marrow donor. The CDR3 is 15 amino acids. The germline gives CDR1 SGHRS, CDR2 YFSETQ. The ends were cut back, 3 bases at V and 4 bases at J, with 16 bases in the middle. Material: PBMCs. The TCR was taken from a male donor in good health and CMV-seronegative. The chain links TRBV5-1 to TRBJ1-1; TRBD1 is a possible D gene (6 bases). The CDR3 DNA reads as TGCGCCAGCAGCTCTCTGACAGGCCAAGGCACTGAAGCTTTCTTT. Amino acid sequence: CASSSLTGQGTEAFF.